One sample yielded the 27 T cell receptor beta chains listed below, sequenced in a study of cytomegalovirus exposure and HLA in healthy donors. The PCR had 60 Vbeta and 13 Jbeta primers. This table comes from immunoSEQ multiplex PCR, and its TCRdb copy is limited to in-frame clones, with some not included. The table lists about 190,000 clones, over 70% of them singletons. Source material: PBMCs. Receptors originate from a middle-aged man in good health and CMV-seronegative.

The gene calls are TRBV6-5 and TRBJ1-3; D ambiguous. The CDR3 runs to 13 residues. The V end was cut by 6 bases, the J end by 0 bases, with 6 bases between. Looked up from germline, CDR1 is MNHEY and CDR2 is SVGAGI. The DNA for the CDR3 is TGTGCCAGCAGAACACCCTCTGGAAACACCATATATTTT. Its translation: CASRTPSGNTIYF.

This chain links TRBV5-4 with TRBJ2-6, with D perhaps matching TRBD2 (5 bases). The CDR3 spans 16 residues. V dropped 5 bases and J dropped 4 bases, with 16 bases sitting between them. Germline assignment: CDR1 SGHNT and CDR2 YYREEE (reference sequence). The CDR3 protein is CASSYSIATGANVLTF. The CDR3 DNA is TGTGCCAGCAGTTATAGCATAGCGACCGGGGCCAACGTCCTGACTTTC.

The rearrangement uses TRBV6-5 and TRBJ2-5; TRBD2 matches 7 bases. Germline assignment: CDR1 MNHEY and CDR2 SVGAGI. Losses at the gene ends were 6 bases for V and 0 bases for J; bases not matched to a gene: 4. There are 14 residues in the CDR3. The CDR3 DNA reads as TGTGCCAGCAGGGGTAGCGGGCACCAAGAGACCCAGTACTTC. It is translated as CASRGSGHQETQYF.

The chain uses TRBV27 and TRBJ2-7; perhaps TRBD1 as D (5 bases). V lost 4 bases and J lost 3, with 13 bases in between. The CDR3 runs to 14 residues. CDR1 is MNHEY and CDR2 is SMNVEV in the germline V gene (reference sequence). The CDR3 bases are TGTGCCAGCAGTTCCAGGGCCCCTCTCTACGAGCAGTACTTC. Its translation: CASSSRAPLYEQYF.

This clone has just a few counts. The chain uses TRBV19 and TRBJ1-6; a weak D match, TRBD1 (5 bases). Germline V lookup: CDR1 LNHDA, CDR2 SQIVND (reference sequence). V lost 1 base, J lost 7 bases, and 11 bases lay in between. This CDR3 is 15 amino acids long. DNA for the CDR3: TGTGCCAGTAGTATAGTGGCAGGGCCCAATTCACCCCTCCACTTT. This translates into CASSIVAGPNSPLHF.

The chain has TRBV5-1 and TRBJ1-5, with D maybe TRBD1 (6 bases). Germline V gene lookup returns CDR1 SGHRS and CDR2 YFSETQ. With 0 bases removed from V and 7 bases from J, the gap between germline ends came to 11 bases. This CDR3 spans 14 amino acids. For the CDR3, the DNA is TGCGCCAGCAGCTTGGAGGGACAAGGACAGCCCCAGCATTTT. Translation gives CASSLEGQGQPQHF.

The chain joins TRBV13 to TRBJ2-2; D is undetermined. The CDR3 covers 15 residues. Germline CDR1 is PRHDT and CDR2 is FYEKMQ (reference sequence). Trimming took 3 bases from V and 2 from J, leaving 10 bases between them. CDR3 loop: CASSFAQVNTGELFF. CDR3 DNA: TGTGCCAGCAGCTTTGCCCAGGTTAACACCGGGGAGCTGTTTTTT.

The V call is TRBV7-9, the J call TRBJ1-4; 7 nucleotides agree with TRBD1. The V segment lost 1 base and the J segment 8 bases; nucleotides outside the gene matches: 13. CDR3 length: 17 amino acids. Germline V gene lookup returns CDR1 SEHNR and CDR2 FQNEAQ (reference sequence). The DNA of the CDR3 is TGTGCCAGCAGCTTAGAGGCGACAGGGCTGGAGAAAGAAAAACTGTTTTTT. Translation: CASSLEATGLEKEKLFF. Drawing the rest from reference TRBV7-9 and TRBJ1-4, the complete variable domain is DTGVSQNPRHKITKRGQNVTFRCDPISEHNRLYWYRQTLGQGPEFLTYFQNEAQLEKSRLLSDRFSAERPKGSFSTLEIQRTEQGDSAMYLCASSLEATGLEKEKLFFGSGTQLSVL.

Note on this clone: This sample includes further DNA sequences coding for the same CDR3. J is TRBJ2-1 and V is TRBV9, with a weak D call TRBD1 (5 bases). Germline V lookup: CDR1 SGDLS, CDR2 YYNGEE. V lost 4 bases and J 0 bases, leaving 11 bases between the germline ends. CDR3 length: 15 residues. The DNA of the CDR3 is TGTGCCAGCAGCTCAAGGGGCAGCTCCTACAATGAGCAGTTCTTC. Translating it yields CASSSRGSSYNEQFF.

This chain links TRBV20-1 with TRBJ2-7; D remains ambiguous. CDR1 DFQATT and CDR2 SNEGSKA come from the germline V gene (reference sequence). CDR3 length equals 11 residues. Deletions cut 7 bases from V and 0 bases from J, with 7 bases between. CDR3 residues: CSVPSSYEQYF. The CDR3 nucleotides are TGCAGTGTTCCCAGCTCCTACGAGCAGTACTTC.

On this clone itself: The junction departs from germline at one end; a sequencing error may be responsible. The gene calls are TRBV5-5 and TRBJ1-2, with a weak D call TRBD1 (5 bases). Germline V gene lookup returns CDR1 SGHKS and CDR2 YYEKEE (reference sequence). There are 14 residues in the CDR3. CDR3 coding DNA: TGTGCCAGCAGTTTGGGACGGGAGAACTATGGCTACACCTTC. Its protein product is CASSLGRENYGYTF.

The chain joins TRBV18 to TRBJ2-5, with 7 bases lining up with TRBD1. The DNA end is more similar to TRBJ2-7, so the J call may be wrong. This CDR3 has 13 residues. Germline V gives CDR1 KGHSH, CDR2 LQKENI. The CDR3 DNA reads TGTGCCAGCTCCTGGGGACAGACCTACGAGCAGTACTTC. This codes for CASSWGQTYEQYF.

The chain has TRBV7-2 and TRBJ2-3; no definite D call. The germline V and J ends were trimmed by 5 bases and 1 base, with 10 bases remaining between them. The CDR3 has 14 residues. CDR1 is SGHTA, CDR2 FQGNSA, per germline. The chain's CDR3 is CASSPSRGTDTQYF. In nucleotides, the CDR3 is TGTGCCAGCAGCCCCTCCCGGGGCACAGATACGCAGTATTTT.

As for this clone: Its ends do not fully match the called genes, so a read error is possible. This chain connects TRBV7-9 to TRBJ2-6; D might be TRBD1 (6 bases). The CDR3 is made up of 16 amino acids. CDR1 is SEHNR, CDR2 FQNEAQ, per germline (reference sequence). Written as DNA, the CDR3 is TGTTCCAGCAGCTCAGAACAGGGTTTTGGGGCCAACGTCCTGACTTTC. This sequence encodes CSSSSEQGFGANVLTF. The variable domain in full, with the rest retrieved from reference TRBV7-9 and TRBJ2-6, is DTGVSQNPRHKITKRGQNVTFRCDPISEHNRLYWYRQTLGQGPEFLTYFQNEAQLEKSRLLSDRFSAERPKGSFSTLEIQRTEQGDSAMYLCSSSSEQGFGANVLTFGAGSRLTVL.

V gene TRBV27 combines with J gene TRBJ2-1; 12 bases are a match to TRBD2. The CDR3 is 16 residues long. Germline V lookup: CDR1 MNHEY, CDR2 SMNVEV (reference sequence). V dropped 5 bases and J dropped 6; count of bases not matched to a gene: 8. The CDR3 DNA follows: TGTGCCAGCAGTGACACTAGCGGGGGGCCCCCCAATGAGCAGTTCTTC. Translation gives CASSDTSGGPPNEQFF.

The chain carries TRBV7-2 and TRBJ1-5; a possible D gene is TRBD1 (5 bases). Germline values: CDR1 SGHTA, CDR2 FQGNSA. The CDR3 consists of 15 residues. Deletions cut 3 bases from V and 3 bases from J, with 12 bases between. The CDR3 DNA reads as TGTGCCAGCAGCTTCGAGGGGACTATCAATCAGCCCCAGCATTTT. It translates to CASSFEGTINQPQHF. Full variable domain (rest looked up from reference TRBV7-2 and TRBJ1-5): GAGVSQSPSNKVTEKGKDVELRCDPISGHTALYWYRQSLGQGLEFLIYFQGNSAPDKSGLPSDRFSAERTGGSVSTLTIQRTQQEDSAVYLCASSFEGTINQPQHFGDGTRLSIL.

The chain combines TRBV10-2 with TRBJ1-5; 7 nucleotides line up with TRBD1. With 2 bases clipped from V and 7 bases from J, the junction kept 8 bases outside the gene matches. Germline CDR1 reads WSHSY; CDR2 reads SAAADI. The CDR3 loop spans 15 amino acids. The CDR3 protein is CASSEADRLIQPQHF. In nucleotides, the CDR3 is TGCGCCAGCAGTGAGGCGGACAGGTTAATACAGCCCCAGCATTTT.

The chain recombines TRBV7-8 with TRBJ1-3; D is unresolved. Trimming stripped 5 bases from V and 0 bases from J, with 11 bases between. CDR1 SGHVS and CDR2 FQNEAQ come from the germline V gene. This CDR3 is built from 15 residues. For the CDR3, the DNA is TGTGCCAGCAGCCTGAGACCGGGCTCTGGAAACACCATATATTTT. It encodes CASSLRPGSGNTIYF.

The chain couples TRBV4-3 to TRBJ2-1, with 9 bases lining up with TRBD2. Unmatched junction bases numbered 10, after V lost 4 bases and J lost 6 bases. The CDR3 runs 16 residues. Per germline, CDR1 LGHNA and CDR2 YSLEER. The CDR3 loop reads CASSPGSGGLGNEQFF. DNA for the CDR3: TGCGCCAGCAGCCCCGGTAGCGGGGGATTGGGCAATGAGCAGTTCTTC.

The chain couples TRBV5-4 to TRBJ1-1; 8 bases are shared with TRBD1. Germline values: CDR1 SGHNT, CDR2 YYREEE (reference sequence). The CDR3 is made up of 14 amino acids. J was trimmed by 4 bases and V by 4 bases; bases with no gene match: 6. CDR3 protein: CASSPDRVGTEAFF. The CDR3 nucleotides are TGTGCCAGCAGCCCGGACAGGGTCGGCACTGAAGCTTTCTTT.

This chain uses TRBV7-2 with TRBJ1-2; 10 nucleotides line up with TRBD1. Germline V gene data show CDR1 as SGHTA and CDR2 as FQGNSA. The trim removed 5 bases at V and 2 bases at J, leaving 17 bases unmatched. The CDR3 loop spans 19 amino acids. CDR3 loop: CASSILQTIGTGENYGYTF. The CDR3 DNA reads TGTGCCAGCAGCATTTTGCAAACAATAGGGACAGGGGAGAACTATGGCTACACCTTC.

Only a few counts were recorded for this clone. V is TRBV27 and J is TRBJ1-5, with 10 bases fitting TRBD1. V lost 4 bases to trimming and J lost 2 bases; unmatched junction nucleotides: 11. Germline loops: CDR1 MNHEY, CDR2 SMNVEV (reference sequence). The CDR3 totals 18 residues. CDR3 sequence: CASSSSGTGALGNQPQHF. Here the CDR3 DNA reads TGTGCCAGCAGTTCGTCCGGGACAGGGGCTCTCGGCAATCAGCCCCAGCATTTT.

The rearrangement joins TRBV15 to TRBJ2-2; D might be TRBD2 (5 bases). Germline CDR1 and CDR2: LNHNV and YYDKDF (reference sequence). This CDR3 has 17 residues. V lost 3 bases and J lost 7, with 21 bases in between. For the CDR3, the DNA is TGTGCCACCAGCAGGGATTTCCGTGGTGGCGCGGGCGGGGAGCTGTTTTTT. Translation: CATSRDFRGGAGGELFF.

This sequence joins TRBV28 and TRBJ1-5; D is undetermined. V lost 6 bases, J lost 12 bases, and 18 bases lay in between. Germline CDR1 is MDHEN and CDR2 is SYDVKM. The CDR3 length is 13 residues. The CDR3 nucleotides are TGTGCCAGCAGCCTTTTAGAGGCAGATTACCAGCATTTT. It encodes CASSLLEADYQHF.

The CDR3 DNA reads TGTGCCAGCAGCTCCCGGGACAGGGGGCACGAGCAGTACTTC. Residues: CASSSRDRGHEQYF. The chain has TRBV5-4 and TRBJ2-7, with 12 positions matching TRBD1. This CDR3 has 14 amino acids. After removal of 3 bases from V and 5 bases from J, the junction contained 3 bases not matched to a gene. Germline CDR1 SGHNT, CDR2 YYREEE (reference sequence).

CDR3 residues: CASSPSSDTQYF. The DNA for the CDR3 is TGTGCCAGCAGCCCGTCTTCAGATACGCAGTATTTT. This chain uses TRBV11-3 with TRBJ2-3; D is ambiguous. V dropped 5 bases and J dropped 4 bases, with 7 bases sitting between them. There are 12 residues in the CDR3. Germline V gives CDR1 SGHNT, CDR2 YENEEA.

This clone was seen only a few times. CDR3 region: CASSFQAGLSNQPQHF. The CDR3 region has the DNA TGTGCCAGCAGCTTTCAAGCAGGGTTAAGCAATCAGCCCCAGCATTTT. The chain is built from TRBV7-8 and TRBJ1-5; D is possibly TRBD1 (5 bases). Trimming took off 3 bases at V and 1 base at J, with 13 bases between the two ends. The CDR3 contains 16 residues. Germline V CDR1 and CDR2: SGHVS, FQNEAQ.